The source of this T cell receptor (beta chain) is a study of tumor-infiltrating lymphocytes in primary liver carcinoma. TCR beta cDNA was prepared out of approximately 500 ng total RNA by means of a constant-region primer. Generation of the TCR beta libraries relied on three nested multiplex PCR rounds using slightly modified ARM-PCR. For around 9 cycles apiece, the opening two PCR rounds ran with TRBV1-TRBV30 forward primers and a C-beta reverse primer. TCRdb re-analysed the multiplex PCR reads in MiXCR, keeping a single row per CDR3 protein. The data show about 210,000 distinct CDR3 sequences, over 80% seen once. The germline V gene has CDR1 SQVTM and CDR2 ANQGSEA. The CDR3 is made up of 14 amino acids. V lost 8 bases, J lost 6 bases, and 13 bases stayed unmatched. For each extraction, RNA and DNA were obtained together from about 21-30 mg of unsorted bulk tissue. Patients underwent surgical resection for primary liver carcinoma.

J is TRBJ2-1 and V is TRBV29-1, with 7 bases fitting TRBD2. The material sequenced was tumor tissue from primary liver carcinoma. This receptor was obtained from a man in his forties with primary liver carcinoma and hepatitis B virus infection. CDR3 region: CSFVGGKGSNEQFF. In DNA, the CDR3 is TGCAGCTTTGTGGGAGGGAAAGGGTCCAATGAGCAGTTCTTC.